This TCR beta chain was sequenced for a study of chemoradiotherapy in HPV16-positive cancers. General study points: HPV-specific T cells were functionally defined from only a couple of HPV16-positive patients. Candidate HPV-specific clones and E7-related TCR motifs grew in tumor during treatment.

Comment on this clone: What it binds is not known.

The CDR3 sequence is 14 residues long. Germline values: CDR1 SGDLS, CDR2 YYNGEE. Trimming shortened V by 4 bases and J by 5 bases, and 15 bases separated the two germline ends. The data were produced by immunoSEQ multiplex PCR, yet TCRdb's version contains in-frame clones alone and is incomplete. Seen here are 15,000 to 20,000 clones, around four fifths observed once, and the top ten hold 1.3%. Over chemoradiotherapy, repertoires were sampled more than once. This material was acquired from a patient who underwent chemoradiotherapy. This TCR was sampled from a human donor with HPV-associated anogenital cancer. The chain carries TRBV9 and TRBJ1-2; D might be TRBD1 (5 bases). The CDR3 loop reads CASSSVEGYYGYTF. CDR3 sequence (DNA): TGTGCCAGCAGCTCAGTAGAGGGGTATTATGGCTACACCTTC.